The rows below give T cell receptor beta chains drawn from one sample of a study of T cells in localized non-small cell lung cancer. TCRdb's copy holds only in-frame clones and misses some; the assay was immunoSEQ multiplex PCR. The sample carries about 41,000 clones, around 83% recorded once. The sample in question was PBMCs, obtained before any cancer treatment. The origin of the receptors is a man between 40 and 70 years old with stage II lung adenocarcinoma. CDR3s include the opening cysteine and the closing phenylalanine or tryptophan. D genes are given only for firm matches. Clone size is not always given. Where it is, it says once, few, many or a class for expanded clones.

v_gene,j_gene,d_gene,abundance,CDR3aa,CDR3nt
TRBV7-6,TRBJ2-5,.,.,CASSLSPAGALQETQYF,TGTGCCAGCAGCTTAAGTCCGGCGGGGGCACTACAAGAGACCCAGTACTTC
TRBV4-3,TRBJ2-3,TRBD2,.,CASSQSGGPRTDTQYF,TGCGCCAGCAGCCAGTCGGGAGGGCCTCGCACAGATACGCAGTATTTT
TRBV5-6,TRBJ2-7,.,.,CASSYYNEQYF,TGTGCCAGCAGCTACTATAACGAGCAGTACTTC
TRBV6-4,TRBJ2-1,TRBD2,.,CASSPRAGGHNEQFF,TGTGCCAGCAGTCCGAGGGCGGGAGGCCACAATGAGCAGTTCTTC
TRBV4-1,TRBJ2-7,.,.,CASSTGRATGEQYF,TGCGCCAGCAGCACGGGGCGGGCGACGGGTGAGCAGTACTTC
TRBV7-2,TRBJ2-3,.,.,CASSLKVDVTDTQYF,TGTGCCAGCAGCTTAAAAGTGGACGTTACAGATACGCAGTATTTT
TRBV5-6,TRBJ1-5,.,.,CASSLARTYSNQPQHF,TGTGCCAGCAGCTTGGCCCGGACGTATAGCAATCAGCCCCAGCATTTT
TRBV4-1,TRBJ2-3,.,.,CASSQWGQGTDTQYF,TGCGCCAGCAGCCAATGGGGCCAGGGGACAGATACGCAGTATTTT
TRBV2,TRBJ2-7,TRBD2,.,CASSFASGGEQYF,TGTGCCAGCAGCTTCGCTAGCGGGGGAGAGCAGTACTTC
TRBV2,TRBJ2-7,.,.,CASSESGSLTGETEYF,TGTGCCAGCAGTGAATCTGGGTCCTTGACTGGGGAGACTGAGTACTTC
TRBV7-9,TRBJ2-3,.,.,CASSLTDTQYF,TGTGCCAGCAGCCTCACAGATACGCAGTATTTT
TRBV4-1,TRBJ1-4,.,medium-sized,CASSQDGGGGTSKSTNEKLFF,TGCGCCAGCAGCCAAGATGGGGGGGGCGGGACCTCTAAGTCAACTAATGAAAAACTGTTTTTT
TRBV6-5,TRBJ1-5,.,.,CASSYSQGIQPQHF,TGTGCCAGCAGTTACTCGCAGGGAATTCAGCCCCAGCATTTT
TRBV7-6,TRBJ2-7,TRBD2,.,CASSLGTGGLAGAEQYF,TGTGCCAGCAGCTTAGGCACAGGGGGACTAGCGGGGGCCGAGCAGTACTTC
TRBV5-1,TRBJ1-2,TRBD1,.,CASSLGEFTGGAYGYTF,TGCGCCAGCAGCTTGGGAGAATTTACAGGGGGAGCTTATGGCTACACCTTC
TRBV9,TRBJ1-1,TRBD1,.,CASSLGTGRNTEAFF,TGTGCCAGCAGCCTTGGGACAGGGCGCAACACTGAAGCTTTCTTT